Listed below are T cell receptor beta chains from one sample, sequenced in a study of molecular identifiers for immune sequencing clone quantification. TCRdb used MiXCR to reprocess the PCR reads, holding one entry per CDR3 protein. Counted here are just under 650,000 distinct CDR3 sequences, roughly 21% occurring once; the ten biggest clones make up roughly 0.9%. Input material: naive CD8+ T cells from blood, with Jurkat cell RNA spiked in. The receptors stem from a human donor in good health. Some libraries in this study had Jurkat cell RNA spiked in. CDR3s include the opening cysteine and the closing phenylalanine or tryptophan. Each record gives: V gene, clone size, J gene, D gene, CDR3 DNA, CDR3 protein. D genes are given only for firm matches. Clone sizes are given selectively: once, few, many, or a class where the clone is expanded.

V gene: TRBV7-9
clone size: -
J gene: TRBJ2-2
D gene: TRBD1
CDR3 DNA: TGTGCCAGCAGCTCAAGGACAGGGCGAGGGGAGCTGTTTTTT
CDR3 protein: CASSSRTGRGELFF

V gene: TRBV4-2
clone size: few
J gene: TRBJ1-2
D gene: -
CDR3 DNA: TGTGCCAGCAGCCACCTCACGACAACTAACTATGGCTACACCTTC
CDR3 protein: CASSHLTTTNYGYTF

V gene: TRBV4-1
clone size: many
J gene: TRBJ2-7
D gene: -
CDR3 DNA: TGCGCCAGCAGCCAAGATCCCAACTACGAGCAGTACTTC
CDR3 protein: CASSQDPNYEQYF

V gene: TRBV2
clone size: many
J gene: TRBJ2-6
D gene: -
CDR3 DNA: TGTGCCAGCAGTAGCGGTTCGGCGGGGGCCAACGTCCTGACTTTC
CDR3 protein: CASSSGSAGANVLTF

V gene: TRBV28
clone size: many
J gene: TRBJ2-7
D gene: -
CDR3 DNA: TGTGCCACCAGCAGGGGCACCTACGAGCAGTACTTC
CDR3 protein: CATSRGTYEQYF

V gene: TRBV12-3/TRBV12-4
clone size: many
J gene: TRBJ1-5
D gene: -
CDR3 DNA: TGTGCCAGTCGGGGCCCCAATCAGCCCCAGCATTTT
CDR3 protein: CASRGPNQPQHF

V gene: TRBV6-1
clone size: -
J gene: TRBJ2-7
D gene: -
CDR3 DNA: TGTGCCAGTGGACAACCCTGGGAGCAGTACTTC
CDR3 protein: CASGQPWEQYF

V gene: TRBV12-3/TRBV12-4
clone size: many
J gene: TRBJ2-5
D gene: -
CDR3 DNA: TGTGCCAGCACTACGGCGGGGGCTGCGGAGACCCAGTACTTC
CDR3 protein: CASTTAGAAETQYF

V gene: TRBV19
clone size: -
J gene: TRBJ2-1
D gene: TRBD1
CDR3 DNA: TGTGCCAGTAGTATCATGGGTCCGGACAGGGTTGGTTTTGAGCAGTTCTTC
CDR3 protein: CASSIMGPDRVGFEQFF

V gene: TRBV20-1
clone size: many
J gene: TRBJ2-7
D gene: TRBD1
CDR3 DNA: TGCAGTGCTAGCCTTGGGGACAGCCTCTCCTACGAGCAGTACTTC
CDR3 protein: CSASLGDSLSYEQYF

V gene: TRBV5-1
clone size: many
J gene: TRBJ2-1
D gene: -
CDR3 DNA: TGCGCCAGCAGCTTCCTCCACAATGAGCAGTTCTTC
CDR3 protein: CASSFLHNEQFF

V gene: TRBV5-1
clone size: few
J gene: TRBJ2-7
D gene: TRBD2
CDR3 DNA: TGCGCCAGCAGCTCAACGGGACTAACTTACGATGAGCAGTACTTC
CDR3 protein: CASSSTGLTYDEQYF

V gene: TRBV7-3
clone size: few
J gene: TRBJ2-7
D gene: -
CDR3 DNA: TGTGCCAGCAGCTTAAACCCCCCAGCAAGGGGGTTTTCCGAGCAGTACTTC
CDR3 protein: CASSLNPPARGFSEQYF

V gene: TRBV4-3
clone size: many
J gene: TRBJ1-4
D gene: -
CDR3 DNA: TGCGCCAGCAGCCAAGATCAGGGGATGAGTAATGAAAAACTGTTTTTT
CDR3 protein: CASSQDQGMSNEKLFF

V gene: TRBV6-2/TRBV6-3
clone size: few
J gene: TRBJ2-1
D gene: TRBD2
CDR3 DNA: TGTGCCAGCAGTTACTCGACTAGCGGGGAGTTCTTC
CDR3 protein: CASSYSTSGEFF

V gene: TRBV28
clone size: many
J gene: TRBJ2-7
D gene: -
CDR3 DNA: TGTGCCAGCAGCGTTTACGAGCAGTACTTC
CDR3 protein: CASSVYEQYF

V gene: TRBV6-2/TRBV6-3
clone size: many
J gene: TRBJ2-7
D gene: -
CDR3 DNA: TGTGCCAGCAGTTACTTACGGGCGACGCACTACGAGCAGTACTTC
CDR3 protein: CASSYLRATHYEQYF

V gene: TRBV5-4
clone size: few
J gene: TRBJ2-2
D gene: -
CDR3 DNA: TGTGCCAGCAGCTTGTCATGGGGAAATACCGGGGAGCTGTTTTTT
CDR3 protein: CASSLSWGNTGELFF

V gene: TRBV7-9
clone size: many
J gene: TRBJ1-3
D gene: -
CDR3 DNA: TGTGCCAGCAGCTTGGGGACTTCCAGCTCTGGAAACACCATATATTTT
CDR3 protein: CASSLGTSSSGNTIYF

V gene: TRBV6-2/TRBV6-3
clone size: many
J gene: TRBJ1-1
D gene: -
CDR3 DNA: TGTGCCAGCAGTTACGGGGCCTTCGGTACTGAAGCTTTCTTT
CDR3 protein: CASSYGAFGTEAFF

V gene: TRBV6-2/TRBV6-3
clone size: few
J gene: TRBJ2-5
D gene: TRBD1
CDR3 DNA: TGTGCCAGCAGTTACTTGTTCGAGTCCGGGACAGGGGGCACGACCCAGTACTTC
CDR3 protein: CASSYLFESGTGGTTQYF

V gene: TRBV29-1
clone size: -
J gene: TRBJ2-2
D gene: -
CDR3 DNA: TGCAGCGTTCTACTCGGTGGGGTCGGGGAGCTGTTTTTT
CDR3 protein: CSVLLGGVGELFF

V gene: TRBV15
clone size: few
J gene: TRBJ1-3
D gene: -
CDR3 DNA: TGTGCCACCAGCAGAGATTTGGGAGGTGGAAACACCATATATTTT
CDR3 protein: CATSRDLGGGNTIYF

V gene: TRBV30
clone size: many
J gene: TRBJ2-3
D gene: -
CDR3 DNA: TGTGCCTGGAATATGGGTAACACAGATACGCAGTATTTT
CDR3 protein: CAWNMGNTDTQYF

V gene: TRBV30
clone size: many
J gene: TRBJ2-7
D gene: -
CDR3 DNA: TGTGCCTGGAGGACACGTTGGGACTTC
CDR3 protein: CAWRTRWDF

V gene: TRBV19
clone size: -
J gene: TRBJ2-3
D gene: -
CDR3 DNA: TGTGCCAGTAGTTTGCTAGATAAAGATACGCAGTATTTT
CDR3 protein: CASSLLDKDTQYF

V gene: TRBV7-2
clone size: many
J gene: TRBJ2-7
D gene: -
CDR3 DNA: TGTGCCAGCAGCTTCTTGGGAGTAACCTACGAGCAGTACTTC
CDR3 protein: CASSFLGVTYEQYF

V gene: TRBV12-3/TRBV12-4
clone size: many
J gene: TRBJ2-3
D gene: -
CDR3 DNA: TGTGCCAGCAGGAGTATCCTAGGCACAGATACGCAGTATTTT
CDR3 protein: CASRSILGTDTQYF

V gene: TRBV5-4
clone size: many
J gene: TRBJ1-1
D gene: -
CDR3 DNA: TGTGCCAGCAACCTCAATTTGAACACTGAAGCTTTCTTT
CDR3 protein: CASNLNLNTEAFF

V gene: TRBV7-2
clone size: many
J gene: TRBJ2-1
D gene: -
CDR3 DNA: TGTGCCAGCAGCTTAGCGGTGGCTATTAAACGGAAAGGGCAGTTCTTC
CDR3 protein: CASSLAVAIKRKGQFF

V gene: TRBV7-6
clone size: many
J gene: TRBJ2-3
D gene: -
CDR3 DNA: TGTGCCAGCAGCCCTTGGACCGAGACAGATACGCAGTATTTT
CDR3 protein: CASSPWTETDTQYF

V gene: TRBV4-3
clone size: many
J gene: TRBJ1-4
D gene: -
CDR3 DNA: TGCGCCAGCAGCCATGGCCCTGTTGGGGAAAAACTGTTTTTT
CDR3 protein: CASSHGPVGEKLFF

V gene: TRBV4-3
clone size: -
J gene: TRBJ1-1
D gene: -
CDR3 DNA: TGCGCCAGCAGCCAAGATCTATATCCGGAGGGGGTAATGAACACTGAAGCTTTCTTT
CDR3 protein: CASSQDLYPEGVMNTEAFF

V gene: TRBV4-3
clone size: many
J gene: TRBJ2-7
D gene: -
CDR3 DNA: TGCGCCAGCAGCCAAGATTGGCTAGCGCCTTCCTACGAGCAGTACTTC
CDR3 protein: CASSQDWLAPSYEQYF

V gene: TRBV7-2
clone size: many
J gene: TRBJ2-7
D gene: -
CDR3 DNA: TGTGCCAGCAGCTTCACTAGCTACGAGCAGTACTTC
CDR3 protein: CASSFTSYEQYF

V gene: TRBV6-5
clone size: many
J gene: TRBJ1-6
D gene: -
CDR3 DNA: TGTGCCAGCAGTTACTTGGACAGAAATTCACCCCTCCACTTT
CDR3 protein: CASSYLDRNSPLHF

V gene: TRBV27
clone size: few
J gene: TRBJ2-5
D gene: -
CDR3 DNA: TGTGCCAGCAGTCCCTTAGGGAGTAGTTGGGAGACCCAGTACTTC
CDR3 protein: CASSPLGSSWETQYF

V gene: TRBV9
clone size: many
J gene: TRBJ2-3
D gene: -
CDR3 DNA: TGTGCCAGCAGCACTCCAATAGCGGGCACAGATACGCAGTATTTT
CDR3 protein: CASSTPIAGTDTQYF

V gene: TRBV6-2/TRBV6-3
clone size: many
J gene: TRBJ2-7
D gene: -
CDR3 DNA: TGTGCCAGCAGTAGACACGGGGGAGAGAGGCACGAGCAGTACTTC
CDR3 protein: CASSRHGGERHEQYF

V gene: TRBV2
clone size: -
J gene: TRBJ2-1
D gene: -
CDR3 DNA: TGTGCCATTCACTCCTTGGGGGAGCCCTACAATGAGCAGTTCTTC
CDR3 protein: CAIHSLGEPYNEQFF

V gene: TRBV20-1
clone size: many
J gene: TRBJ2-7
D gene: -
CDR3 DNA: TGCAGTGCTAGAGATCTTGGAGCAAGGGGCCTGAGCTCCTACGAGCAGTACTTC
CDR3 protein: CSARDLGARGLSSYEQYF

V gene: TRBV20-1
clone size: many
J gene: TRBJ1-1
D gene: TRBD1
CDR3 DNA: TGCAGTCCCTGGGACAGGGTGAACACTGAAGCTTTCTTT
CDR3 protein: CSPWDRVNTEAFF

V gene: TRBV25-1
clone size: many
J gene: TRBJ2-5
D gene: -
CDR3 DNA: TGTGCCAGCAAACAGCGGGAGACCCAGTACTTC
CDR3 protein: CASKQRETQYF

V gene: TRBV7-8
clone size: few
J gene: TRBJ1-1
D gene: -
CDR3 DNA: TGTGCCAGCAGCTTAGCGAGCTGGGGGGGTGTGAACACTGAAGCTTTCTTT
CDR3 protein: CASSLASWGGVNTEAFF

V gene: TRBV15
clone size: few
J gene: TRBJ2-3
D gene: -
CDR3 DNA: TGTGCCACCAGCAGATACAGGGCCACAGATACGCAGTATTTT
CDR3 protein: CATSRYRATDTQYF

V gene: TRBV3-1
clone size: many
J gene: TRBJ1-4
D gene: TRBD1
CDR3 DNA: TGTGCCAGCAGCCCATCAGGGGGAGGTGAAAAACTGTTTTTT
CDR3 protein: CASSPSGGGEKLFF

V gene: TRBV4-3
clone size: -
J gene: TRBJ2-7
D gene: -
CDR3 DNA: TGCGCCAGCAGCCAGAGTTGGGGGAAGGGCTGCCAGGGTTGGGAGCAGTACTTC
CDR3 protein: CASSQSWGKGCQGWEQYF

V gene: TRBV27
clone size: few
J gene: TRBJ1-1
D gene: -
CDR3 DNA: TGTGCCAGCAGATCGGAAGTGGACACTGAAGCTTTCTTT
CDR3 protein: CASRSEVDTEAFF

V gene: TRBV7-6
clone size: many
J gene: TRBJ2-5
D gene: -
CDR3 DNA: TGTGCCAGCAGCCCAGGGGGAGGCCAAGAGACCCAGTACTTC
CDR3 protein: CASSPGGGQETQYF

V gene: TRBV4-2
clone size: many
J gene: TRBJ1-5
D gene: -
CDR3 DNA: TGTGCCAGCAGCCAATGGGCAGGAGGTGATCAGCCCCAGCATTTT
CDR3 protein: CASSQWAGGDQPQHF

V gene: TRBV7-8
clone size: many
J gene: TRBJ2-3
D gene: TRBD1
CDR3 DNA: TGTGCCAGCAGCTCCACCGGACAGGGAGCATTCACAGATACGCAGTATTTT
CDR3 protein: CASSSTGQGAFTDTQYF

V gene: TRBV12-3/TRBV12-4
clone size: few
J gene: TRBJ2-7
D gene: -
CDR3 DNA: TGTGCCAGCAGTTCGCTCCACCCCAGGGCAAATCACTACGAGCAGTACTTC
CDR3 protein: CASSSLHPRANHYEQYF

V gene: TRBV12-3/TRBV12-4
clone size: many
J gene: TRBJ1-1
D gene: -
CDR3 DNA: TGTGCCAGCAGTTCCCTCAGGGAAGGGCACACTGAAGCTTTCTTT
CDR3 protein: CASSSLREGHTEAFF

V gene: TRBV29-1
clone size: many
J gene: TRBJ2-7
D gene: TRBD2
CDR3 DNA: TGCAGCGTGAACCTAGCGGGACATGTCTACGAGCAGTACTTC
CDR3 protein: CSVNLAGHVYEQYF

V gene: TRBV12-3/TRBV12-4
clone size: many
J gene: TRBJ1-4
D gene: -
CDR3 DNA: TGTGCCAGCAGCCTTTCGGGGGCTAAGAATGAAAAACTGTTTTTT
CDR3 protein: CASSLSGAKNEKLFF